The present TCR beta chain was sequenced within a study of monozygotic twins with inflammatory bowel disease. The CDR3 loop spans 12 amino acids. Germline V gene lookup returns CDR1 MNHEY and CDR2 SVGEGT. Study conclusions and caveats: Healthy co-twins exceeded IBD patients in TCRbeta diversity as measured by inverse Simpson.

A remark on this clonotype: Its antigen is undetermined.

Each sample had eight separate cDNA synthesis reactions. Via template switching, UMIs carrying a 6-nucleotide sample barcode were introduced. TCRdb reprocessed the 5' RACE reads; each CDR3 protein has one entry and no DNA is given. This sample's clone table lists around 370,000 distinct CDR3 sequences. Source material: blood. This chain joins TRBV6-2 or TRBV6-3 and TRBJ2-3; TCRdb gives TRBD1 as the D gene, but with no DNA this cannot be confirmed. The TCR sequence derives from a human donor with ulcerative colitis or Crohn's disease, or a healthy co-twin of an affected twin (not recorded which). The CDR3 loop reads CASNGPGTAQYF.